This TCR beta chain was recovered during a study of blood T cell repertoires in COVID-19. V was pared by 2 bases and J by 3 bases, with 12 bases between. The germline V gene encodes CDR1 LGHDT and CDR2 YNNKEL (reference sequence). CDR3 length: 15 amino acids. Assay: immunoSEQ multiplex PCR; the TCRdb copy retains only in-frame clones and omits some. Altogether 72,000 or so clones are present, 75% to 90% being singletons, with the ten largest covering roughly 40%. The source is a woman older than 75 with active or convalescent COVID-19. The rearrangement joins TRBV3-1 (or the pseudogene TRBV3-2) to TRBJ2-3; unclear D gene. Sequenced input: peripheral blood. The CDR3 loop reads CASSQRNVGTDTQYF. For the CDR3, the DNA is TGTGCCAGCAGCCAAAGAAACGTCGGTACAGATACGCAGTATTTT.